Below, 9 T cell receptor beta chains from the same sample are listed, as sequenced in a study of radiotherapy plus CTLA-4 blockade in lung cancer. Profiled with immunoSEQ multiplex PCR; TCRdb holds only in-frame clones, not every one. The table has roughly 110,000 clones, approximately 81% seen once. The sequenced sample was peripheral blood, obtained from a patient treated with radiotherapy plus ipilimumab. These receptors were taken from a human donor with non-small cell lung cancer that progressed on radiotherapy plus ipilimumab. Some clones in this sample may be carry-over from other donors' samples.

This CDR3 reads CASSVRAGGTYEQYF. CDR3 coding DNA: TGTGCCAGCAGTGTACGGGCGGGGGGGACCTACGAGCAGTACTTC. The chain has TRBV2 and TRBJ2-5; 9 bases align to TRBD2. The J call may be in error: the DNA end matches TRBJ2-7 better. Germline-derived CDR1 and CDR2 are SNHLY and FYNNEI. This CDR3 has 15 residues.

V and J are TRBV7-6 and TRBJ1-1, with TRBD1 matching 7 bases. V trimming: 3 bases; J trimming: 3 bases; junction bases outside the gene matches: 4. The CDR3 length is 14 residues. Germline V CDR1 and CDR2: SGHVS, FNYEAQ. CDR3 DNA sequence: TGTGCCAGCAGCTTTGTGCAGGGGGACACTGAAGCTTTCTTT. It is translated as CASSFVQGDTEAFF.

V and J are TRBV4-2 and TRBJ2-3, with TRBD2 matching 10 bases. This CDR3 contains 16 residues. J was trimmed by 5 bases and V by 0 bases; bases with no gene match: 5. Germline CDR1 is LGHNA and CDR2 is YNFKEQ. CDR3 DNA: TGTGCCAGCAGCCAAGAAACTAGCGGGGTTATAGATACGCAGTATTTT. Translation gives CASSQETSGVIDTQYF.

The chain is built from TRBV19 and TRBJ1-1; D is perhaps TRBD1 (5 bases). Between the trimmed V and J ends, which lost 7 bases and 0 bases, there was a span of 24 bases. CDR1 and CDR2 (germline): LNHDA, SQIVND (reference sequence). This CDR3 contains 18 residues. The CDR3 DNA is TGTGCCAGTACTCCTCAATTCGGGGGAATCACTATGAACACTGAAGCTTTCTTT. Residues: CASTPQFGGITMNTEAFF.

The CDR3 DNA sequence: TGTGCCAGCAGCTTAGGTGGGGGAACCTACAATGAGCAGTTCTTC. Its translation is CASSLGGGTYNEQFF. The chain uses TRBV7-6 and TRBJ2-1, with D tentatively TRBD1 or TRBD2 (5 bases each). The CDR3 sequence is 15 residues long. Trimming shortened V by 1 base and J by 2 bases, and 9 bases separated the two germline ends. CDR1 is SGHVS and CDR2 is FNYEAQ in the germline V gene.

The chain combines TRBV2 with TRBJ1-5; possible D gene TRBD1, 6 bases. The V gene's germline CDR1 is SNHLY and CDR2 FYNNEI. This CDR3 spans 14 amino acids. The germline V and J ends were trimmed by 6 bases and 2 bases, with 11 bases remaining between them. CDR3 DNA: TGTGCCAGCAGAGGACAGTTAGGCAATCAGCCCCAGCATTTT. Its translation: CASRGQLGNQPQHF.

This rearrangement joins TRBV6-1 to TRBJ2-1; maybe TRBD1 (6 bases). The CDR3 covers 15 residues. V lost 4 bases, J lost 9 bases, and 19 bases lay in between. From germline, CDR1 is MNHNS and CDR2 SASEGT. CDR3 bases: TGTGCCAGCAGTGGACAGGTCCTAACTCTCATTGAGCAGTTCTTC. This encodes CASSGQVLTLIEQFF.

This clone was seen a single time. The CDR3 loop is CASRLAGGGEQFF. Here the CDR3 DNA reads TGTGCCAGCAGGTTAGCGGGGGGCGGTGAGCAGTTCTTC. The chain combines TRBV6-5 with TRBJ2-1, with 10 positions matching TRBD2. The CDR3 covers 13 residues. V dropped 6 bases and J dropped 9; count of bases not matched to a gene: 5. The germline gives CDR1 MNHEY, CDR2 SVGAGI.

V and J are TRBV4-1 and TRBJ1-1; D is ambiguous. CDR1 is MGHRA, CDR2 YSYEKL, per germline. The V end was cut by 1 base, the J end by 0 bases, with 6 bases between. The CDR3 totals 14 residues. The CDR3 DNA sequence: TGCGCCAGCAGCCAAGGGCAGTTGAACACTGAAGCTTTCTTT. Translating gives CASSQGQLNTEAFF.